The present T cell receptor beta chain was sequenced within a study of blood T cell repertoires in COVID-19. Trimming pared 7 bases from V and 2 bases from J, leaving 12 bases between. The CDR3 contains 13 residues. The germline CDR1 and CDR2 sequences are SNHLY and FYNNEI. Repertoires were generated with immunoSEQ multiplex PCR, while TCRdb's copy carries only in-frame clones and drops some. The table has about 400,000 clones, roughly 86% seen once. Those enrolled, adults aged roughly 18 to 95 years, came from about two dozen US areas. The clonotype comes from a middle-aged woman with acute COVID-19. The V gene is TRBV2, the J gene TRBJ2-7; TRBD1 is a possible D gene (5 bases). The sample was PBMCs or T cells enriched from blood (not recorded which). The CDR3 loop is CASTRVGAYEQYF. The CDR3 DNA is TGTGCCAGCACCAGGGTAGGGGCCTACGAGCAGTACTTC.